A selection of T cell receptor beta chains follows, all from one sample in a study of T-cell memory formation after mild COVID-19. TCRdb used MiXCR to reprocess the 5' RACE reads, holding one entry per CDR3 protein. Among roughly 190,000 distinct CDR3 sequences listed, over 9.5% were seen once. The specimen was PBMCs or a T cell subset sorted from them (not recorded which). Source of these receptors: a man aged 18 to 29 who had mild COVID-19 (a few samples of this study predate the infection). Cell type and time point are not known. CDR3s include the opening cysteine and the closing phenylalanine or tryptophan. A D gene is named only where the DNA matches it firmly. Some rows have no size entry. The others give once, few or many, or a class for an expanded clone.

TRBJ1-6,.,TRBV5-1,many,TGCGCCAGCAGCGGTGGTGCCGACAGCAAAAATTCACCCCTCCACTTT,CASSGGADSKNSPLHF
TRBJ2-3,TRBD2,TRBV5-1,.,TGCGCCAGCAGCCTAGCGGGGCCGGGTGCAGATACGCAGTATTTT,CASSLAGPGADTQYF
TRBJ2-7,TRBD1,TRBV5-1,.,TGCGCCAGCAGCCCGACAGGGGGCGAGCAGTACTTC,CASSPTGGEQYF
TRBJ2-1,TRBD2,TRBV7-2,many,TGTGCCAGCAGCCCCGGACTAGCGGGGGCCAATGAGCAGTTCTTC,CASSPGLAGANEQFF
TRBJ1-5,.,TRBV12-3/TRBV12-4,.,TGTGCCAGCAGTGACCTCTTAACCACTCAGCCCCAGCATTTT,CASSDLLTTQPQHF
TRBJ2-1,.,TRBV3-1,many,TGTGCCAGCAGCCACTTGATGGGGGGCCCCAATGAGCAGTTCTTC,CASSHLMGGPNEQFF
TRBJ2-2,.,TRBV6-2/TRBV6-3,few,TGTGCCAGCAGTAGAGGAGAGCGGGAGCTGTTTTTT,CASSRGERELFF
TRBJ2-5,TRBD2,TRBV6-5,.,TGTGCCAGCTGGGAGGGCGTGGAGACCCAGTACTTC,CASWEGVETQYF
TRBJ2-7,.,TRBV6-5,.,TGTGCCAGCAGGTGGTATCGGGGGAACTCCTACGAGCAGTACTTC,CASRWYRGNSYEQYF
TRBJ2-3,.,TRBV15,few,TGTGCCACCAGCAGGGTCCCTACAGATACGCAGTATTTT,CATSRVPTDTQYF
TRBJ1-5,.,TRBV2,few,TGTGCCAGCACGTTAGGGGCGAACAATCAGCCCCAGCATTTT,CASTLGANNQPQHF
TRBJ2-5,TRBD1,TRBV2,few,TGTGCCGGACAGGGGGCTGAGGAGACCCAGTACTTC,CAGQGAEETQYF
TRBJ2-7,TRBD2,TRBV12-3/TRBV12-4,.,TGTGCCAGCAGCCATAGCGGGGGAGGTGGGCAGTACTTC,CASSHSGGGGQYF
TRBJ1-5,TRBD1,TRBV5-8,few,TGTGCCAGCAGCTTTATAGGGGGCACCTGGCCCCAGCATTTT,CASSFIGGTWPQHF
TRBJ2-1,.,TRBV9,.,TGTGCCAGCAGCGTAGCGGGGCCGAGCTCCTACAATGAGCAGTTCTTC,CASSVAGPSSYNEQFF
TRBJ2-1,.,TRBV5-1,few,TGCGCCAGCAGACGCGCCAGGTGGCCCTACAATGAGCAGTTCTTC,CASRRARWPYNEQFF
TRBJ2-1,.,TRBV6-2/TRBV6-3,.,TGTGCCAGCAGTTACCGAACGGGGGGCATGTACAATGAGCAGTTCTTC,CASSYRTGGMYNEQFF
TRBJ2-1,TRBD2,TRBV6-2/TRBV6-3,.,TGTGCCAGCAGTTACGGGTGGCGGGGGAACTACAATGAGCAGTTCTTC,CASSYGWRGNYNEQFF
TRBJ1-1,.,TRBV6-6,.,TGTGCCAGCAGTTACTCTTCAGGGACAAAGAACACTGAAGCTTTCTTT,CASSYSSGTKNTEAFF
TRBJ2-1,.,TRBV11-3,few,TGTGCCAGCAGCTTGTCGGATGAGCAGTTCTTC,CASSLSDEQFF
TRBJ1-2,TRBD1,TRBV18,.,TGTGCCAGCTCCCAGGCCCCGACAGGGGACTATGGCTACACCTTC,CASSQAPTGDYGYTF
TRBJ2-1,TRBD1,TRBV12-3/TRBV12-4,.,TGTGCCAGCAGTTTAAGGGGCCGGACAGGGGATGAGCAGTTCTTC,CASSLRGRTGDEQFF
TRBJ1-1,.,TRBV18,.,TGTGCCAGCTCACCATGGGGGGCCACTGAAGCTTTCTTT,CASSPWGATEAFF
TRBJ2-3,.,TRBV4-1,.,TGCGCCAGCAGCCAACAAGCGAGGGGATTTAGCACAGATACGCAGTATTTT,CASSQQARGFSTDTQYF
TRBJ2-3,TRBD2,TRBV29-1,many,TGCAGCGTTCGCTACGGGGGGACAGATACGCAGTATTTT,CSVRYGGTDTQYF
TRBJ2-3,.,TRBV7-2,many,TGTGCCAGCAGCTTGTACGGGGTCACAGATACGCAGTATTTT,CASSLYGVTDTQYF
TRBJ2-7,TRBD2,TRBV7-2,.,TGTGCCAGCAGTATGCTAGCGGGGGGACCCTACGAGCAGTACTTC,CASSMLAGGPYEQYF
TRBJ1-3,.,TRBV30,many,TGTGCCTGGAGTCGAGACTCTGGAAACACCATATATTTT,CAWSRDSGNTIYF
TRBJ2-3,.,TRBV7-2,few,TGTGCCAGCAGCTTAGGGGTCCGGGATACGCAGTATTTT,CASSLGVRDTQYF